Presented here are 2 T cell receptor beta chains from one specimen sequenced in a study of blood T cell repertoires in COVID-19. Sequencing used immunoSEQ multiplex PCR; TCRdb keeps in-frame clones, though not all of them. The table has roughly 190,000 clones, around 86% seen once. Source material: PBMCs or T cells enriched from blood (not recorded which). These receptors came from a woman aged 40 to 50 in a cohort exposed to, infected with or recovered from COVID-19 (not recorded which).

The V and J genes are TRBV19 and TRBJ1-1; 9 bases align to TRBD1. CDR3 length equals 16 residues. The V segment lost 5 bases and the J segment 6 bases; nucleotides outside the gene matches: 13. Germline V CDR1 and CDR2: LNHDA, SQIVND (reference sequence). CDR3 nucleotide sequence: TGTGCCAGTAGTTACCTGGGGACAGGGTTTATGGCTGAAGCTTTCTTT. Its protein is CASSYLGTGFMAEAFF. Full variable domain (remainder filled in from reference TRBV19 and TRBJ1-1): DGGITQSPKYLFRKEGQNVTLSCEQNLNHDAMYWYRQDPGQGLRLIYYSQIVNDFQKGDIAEGYSVSREKKESFPLTVTSAQKNPTAFYLCASSYLGTGFMAEAFFGQGTRLTVV.

This chain links TRBV2 with TRBJ1-5; 9 bases align to TRBD1. Germline assignment: CDR1 SNHLY and CDR2 FYNNEI. The length of the CDR3 is 15 residues. Trimming at V came to 7 bases and at J to 5 bases, leaving 9 bases not matched to a gene. The CDR3: CASKKQGASDQPQHF. Written as DNA, the CDR3 is TGTGCCAGCAAGAAACAGGGGGCTTCGGATCAGCCCCAGCATTTT.